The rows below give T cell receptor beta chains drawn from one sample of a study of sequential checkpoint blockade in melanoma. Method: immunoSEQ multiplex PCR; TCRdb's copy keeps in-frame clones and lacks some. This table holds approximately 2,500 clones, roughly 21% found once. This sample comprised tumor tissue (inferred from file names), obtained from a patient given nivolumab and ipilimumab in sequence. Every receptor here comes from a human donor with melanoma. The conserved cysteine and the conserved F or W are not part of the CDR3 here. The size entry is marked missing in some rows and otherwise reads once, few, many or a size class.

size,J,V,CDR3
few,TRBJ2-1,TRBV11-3,ASSLEAPGSYNEQF
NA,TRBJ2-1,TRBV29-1,SVQSGGAYNEQF
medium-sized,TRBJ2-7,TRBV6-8,ASSLIPAGEQY
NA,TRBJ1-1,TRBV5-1,ASSLDGTGGTEAF
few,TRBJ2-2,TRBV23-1,ASSPRTGGDTNTGELF
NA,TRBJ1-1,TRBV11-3,ASSLVGGRGSAEAF
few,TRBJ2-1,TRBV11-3,ASSTLTGGPDNEQF
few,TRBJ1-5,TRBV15,ATSRHGQTSNQPQH
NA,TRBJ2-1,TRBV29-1,SVEGGTGDLFRYNEQF
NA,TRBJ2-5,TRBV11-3,ASRPWSLVETQY
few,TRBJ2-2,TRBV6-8,ASSERLGPGELF
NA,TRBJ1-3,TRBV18,ASSPLTGFGNTIY
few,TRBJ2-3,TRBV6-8,ATAGTSGGGTDTQY
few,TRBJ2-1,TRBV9,ASSVGASGSYNEQF
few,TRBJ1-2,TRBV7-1,ASSPWGDYGYT
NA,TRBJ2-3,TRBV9,ASSGGSSADTQY